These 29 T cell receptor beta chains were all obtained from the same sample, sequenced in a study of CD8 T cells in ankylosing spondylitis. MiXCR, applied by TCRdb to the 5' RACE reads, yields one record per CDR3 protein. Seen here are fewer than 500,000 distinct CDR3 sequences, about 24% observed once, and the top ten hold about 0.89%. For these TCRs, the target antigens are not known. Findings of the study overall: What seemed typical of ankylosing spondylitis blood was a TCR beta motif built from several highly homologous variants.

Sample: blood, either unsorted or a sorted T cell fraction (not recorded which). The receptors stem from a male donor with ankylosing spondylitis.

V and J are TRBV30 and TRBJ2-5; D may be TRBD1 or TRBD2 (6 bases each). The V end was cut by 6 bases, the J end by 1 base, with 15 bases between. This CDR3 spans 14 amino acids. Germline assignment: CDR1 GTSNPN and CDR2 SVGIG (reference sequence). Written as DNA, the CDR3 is TGTGCCTGTGAGGGGGGAAGGCGCCAAGAGACCCAGTACTTC. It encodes CACEGGRRQETQYF.

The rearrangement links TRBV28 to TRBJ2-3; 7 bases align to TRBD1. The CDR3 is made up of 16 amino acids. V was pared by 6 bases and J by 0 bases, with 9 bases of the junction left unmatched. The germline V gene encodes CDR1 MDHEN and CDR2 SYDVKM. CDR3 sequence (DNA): TGTGCCAGCAGACGAAGGGGGCTTAGGAGCACAGATACGCAGTATTTT. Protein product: CASRRRGLRSTDTQYF. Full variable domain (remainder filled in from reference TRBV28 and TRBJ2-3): DVKVTQSSRYLVKRTGEKVFLECVQDMDHENMFWYRQDPGLGLRLIYFSYDVKMKEKGDIPEGYSVSREKKERFSLILESASTNQTSMYLCASRRRGLRSTDTQYFGPGTRLTVL.

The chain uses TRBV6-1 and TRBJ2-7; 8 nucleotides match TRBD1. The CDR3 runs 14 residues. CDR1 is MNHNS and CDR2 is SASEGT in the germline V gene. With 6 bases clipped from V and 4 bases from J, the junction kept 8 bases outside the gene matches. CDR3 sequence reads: CASRDRGPRYEQYF. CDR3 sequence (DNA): TGTGCCAGCAGAGACAGGGGCCCGCGGTACGAGCAGTACTTC.

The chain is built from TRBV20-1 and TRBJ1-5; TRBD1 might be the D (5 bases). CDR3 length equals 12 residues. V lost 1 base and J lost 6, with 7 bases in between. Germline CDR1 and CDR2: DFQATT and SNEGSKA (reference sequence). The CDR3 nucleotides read TGCAGTGCTAGAGCCAGGGTTCAGCCCCAGCATTTT. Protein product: CSARARVQPQHF.

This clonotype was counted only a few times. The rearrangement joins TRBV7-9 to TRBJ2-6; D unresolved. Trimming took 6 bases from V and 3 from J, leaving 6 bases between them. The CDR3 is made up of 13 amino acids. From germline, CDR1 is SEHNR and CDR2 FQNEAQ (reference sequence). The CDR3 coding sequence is TGTGCCAGCAGTGGGTTTGGGGCCAACGTCCTGACTTTC. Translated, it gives CASSGFGANVLTF.

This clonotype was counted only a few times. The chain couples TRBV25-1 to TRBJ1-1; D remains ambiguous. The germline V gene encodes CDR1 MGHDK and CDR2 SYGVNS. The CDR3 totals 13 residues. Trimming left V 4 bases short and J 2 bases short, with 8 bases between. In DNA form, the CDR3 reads TGTGCCAGCAGTGCTGCGGACAACACTGAAGCTTTCTTT. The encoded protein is CASSAADNTEAFF.

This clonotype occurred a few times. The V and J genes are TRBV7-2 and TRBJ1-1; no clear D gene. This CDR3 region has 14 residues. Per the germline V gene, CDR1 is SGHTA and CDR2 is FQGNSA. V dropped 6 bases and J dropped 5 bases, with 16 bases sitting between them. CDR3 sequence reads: CASRPPWVRTEAFF. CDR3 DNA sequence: TGTGCCAGCAGGCCCCCGTGGGTTCGGACTGAAGCTTTCTTT. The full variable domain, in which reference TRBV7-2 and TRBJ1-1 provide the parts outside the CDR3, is GAGVSQSPSNKVTEKGKDVELRCDPISGHTALYWYRQSLGQGLEFLIYFQGNSAPDKSGLPSDRFSAERTGGSVSTLTIQRTQQEDSAVYLCASRPPWVRTEAFFGQGTRLTVV.

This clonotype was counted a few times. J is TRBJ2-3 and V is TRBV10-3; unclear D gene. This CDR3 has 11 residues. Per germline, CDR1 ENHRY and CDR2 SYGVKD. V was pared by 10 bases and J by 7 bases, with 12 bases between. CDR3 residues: CATLGLHTQYF. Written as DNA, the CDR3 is TGTGCCACCCTCGGGTTGCATACGCAGTATTTT.

The CDR3 DNA reads TGCGCCAGCAGCTTGAATCCGGGCGGGGGGAGTCAGCCCCAGCATTTT. This encodes CASSLNPGGGSQPQHF. V gene TRBV5-1 combines with J gene TRBJ1-5, with D possibly TRBD1 on 5 matching bases. CDR3 size: 16 residues. V was clipped by 1 base and J by 6 bases, with 17 bases between them. The germline gives CDR1 SGHRS, CDR2 YFSETQ.

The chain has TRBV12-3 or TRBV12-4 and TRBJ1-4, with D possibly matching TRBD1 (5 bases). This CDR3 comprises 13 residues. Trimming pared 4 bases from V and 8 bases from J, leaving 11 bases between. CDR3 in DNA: TGTGCCAGCAGTTCGGTGGGGGGGGAAAAACTGTTTTTT. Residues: CASSSVGGEKLFF.

The chain's CDR3 is CASSPRDAAFF. The CDR3 DNA follows: TGTGCCAGCAGCCCGCGGGACGCGGCGTTCTTC. The chain is built from TRBV7-8 and TRBJ2-1; D might be TRBD2 (6 bases). CDR1 and CDR2 (germline): SGHVS, FQNEAQ. Trimming stripped 5 bases from V and 15 bases from J, with 14 bases between. The CDR3 totals 11 residues.

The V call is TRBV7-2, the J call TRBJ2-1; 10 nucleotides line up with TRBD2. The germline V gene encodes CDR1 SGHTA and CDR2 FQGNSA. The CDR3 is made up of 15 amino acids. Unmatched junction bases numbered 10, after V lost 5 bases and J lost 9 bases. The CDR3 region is CASSMTSGRVVEQFF. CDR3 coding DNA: TGTGCCAGCAGCATGACTAGCGGGCGTGTAGTTGAGCAGTTCTTC.

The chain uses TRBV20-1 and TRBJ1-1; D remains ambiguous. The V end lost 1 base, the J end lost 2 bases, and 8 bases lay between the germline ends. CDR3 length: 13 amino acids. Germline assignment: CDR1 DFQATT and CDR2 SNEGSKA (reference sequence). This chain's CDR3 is CSARVVRNTEAFF. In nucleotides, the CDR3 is TGCAGTGCTAGAGTGGTCAGAAACACTGAAGCTTTCTTT.

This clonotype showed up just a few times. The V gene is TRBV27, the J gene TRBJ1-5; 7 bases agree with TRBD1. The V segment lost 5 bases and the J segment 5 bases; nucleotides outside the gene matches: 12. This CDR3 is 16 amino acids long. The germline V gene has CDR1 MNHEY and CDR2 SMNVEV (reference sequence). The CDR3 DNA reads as TGTGCCAGCAGTCCCCTCGGGGAGGGGGCCCATCAGCCCCAGCATTTT. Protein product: CASSPLGEGAHQPQHF.

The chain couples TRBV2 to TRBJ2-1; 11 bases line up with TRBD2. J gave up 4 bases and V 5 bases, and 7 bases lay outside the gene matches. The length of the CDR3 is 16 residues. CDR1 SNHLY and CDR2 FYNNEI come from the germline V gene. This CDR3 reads CASSRLAGGPYNEQFF. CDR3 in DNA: TGTGCCAGCAGTCGATTAGCGGGAGGGCCTTACAATGAGCAGTTCTTC.

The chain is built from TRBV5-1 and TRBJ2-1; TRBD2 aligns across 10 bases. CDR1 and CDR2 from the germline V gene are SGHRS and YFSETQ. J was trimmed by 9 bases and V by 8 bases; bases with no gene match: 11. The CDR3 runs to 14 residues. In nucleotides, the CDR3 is TGCGCCAGTGAGGGAGCGGGAGGGCGCCTTGAGCAGTTCTTC. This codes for CASEGAGGRLEQFF.

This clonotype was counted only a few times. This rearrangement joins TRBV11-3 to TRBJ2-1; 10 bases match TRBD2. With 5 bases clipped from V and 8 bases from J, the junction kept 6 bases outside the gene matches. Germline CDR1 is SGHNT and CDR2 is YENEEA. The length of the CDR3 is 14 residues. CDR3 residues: CASSPRTSGDEQFF. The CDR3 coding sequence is TGTGCCAGCAGCCCCCGGACTAGCGGCGATGAGCAGTTCTTC.

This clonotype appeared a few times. The CDR3 DNA reads TGTGCCAGCAGTCCCAGGGGGCTCCCCTATGGCTACACCTTC. This encodes CASSPRGLPYGYTF. The chain has TRBV12-3 or TRBV12-4 and TRBJ1-2, with TRBD1 matching over 8 bases. The CDR3 spans 14 residues. J was trimmed by 4 bases and V by 5 bases; bases with no gene match: 6.

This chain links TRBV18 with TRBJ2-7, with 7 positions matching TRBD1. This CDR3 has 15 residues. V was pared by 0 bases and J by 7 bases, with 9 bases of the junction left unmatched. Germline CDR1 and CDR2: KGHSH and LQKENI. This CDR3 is CASSPPGQGEREQYF. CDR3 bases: TGTGCCAGCTCACCACCCGGCCAGGGGGAACGGGAGCAGTACTTC.

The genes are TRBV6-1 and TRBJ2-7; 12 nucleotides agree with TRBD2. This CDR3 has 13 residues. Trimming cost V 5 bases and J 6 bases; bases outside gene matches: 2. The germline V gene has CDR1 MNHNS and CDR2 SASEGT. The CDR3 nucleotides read TGTGCCAGCAGTCTAGCGGGAGGGCCCGAGCAGTACGTC. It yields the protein CASSLAGGPEQYV.

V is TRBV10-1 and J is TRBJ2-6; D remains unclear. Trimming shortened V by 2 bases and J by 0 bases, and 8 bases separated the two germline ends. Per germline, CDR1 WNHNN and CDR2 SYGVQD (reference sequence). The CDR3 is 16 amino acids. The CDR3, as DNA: TGCGCCAGCAGTGAGGCCAGGCCCTCTGGGGCCAACGTCCTGACTTTC. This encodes CASSEARPSGANVLTF.

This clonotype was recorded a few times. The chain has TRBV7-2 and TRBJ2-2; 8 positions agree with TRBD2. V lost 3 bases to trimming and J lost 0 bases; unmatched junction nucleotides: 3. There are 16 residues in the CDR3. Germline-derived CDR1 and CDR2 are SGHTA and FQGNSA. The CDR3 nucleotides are TGTGCCAGCAGCTTTGGACTAGCCTCGAACACCGGGGAGCTGTTTTTT. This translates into CASSFGLASNTGELFF.

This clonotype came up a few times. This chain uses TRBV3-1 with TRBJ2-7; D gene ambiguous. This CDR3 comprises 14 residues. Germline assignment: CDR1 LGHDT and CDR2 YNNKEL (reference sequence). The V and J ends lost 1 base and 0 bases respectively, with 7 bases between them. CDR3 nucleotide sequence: TGTGCCAGCAGCCAAGGTCGGAACTCCTACGAGCAGTACGTC. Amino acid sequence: CASSQGRNSYEQYV.

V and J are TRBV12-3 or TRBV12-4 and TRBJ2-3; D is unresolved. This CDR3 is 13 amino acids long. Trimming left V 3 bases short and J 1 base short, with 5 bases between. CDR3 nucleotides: TGTGCCAGCAGTTTTGGTGGCACAGATACGCAGTATTTT. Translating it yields CASSFGGTDTQYF.

The CDR3 loop reads CASTTPTGPPETQYF. The CDR3 DNA is TGTGCCAGCACCACCCCGACAGGGCCTCCAGAGACCCAGTACTTC. The chain has TRBV12-3 or TRBV12-4 and TRBJ2-5; 7 bases map to TRBD1. This CDR3 has 15 amino acids. With 7 bases clipped from V and 4 bases from J, the junction kept 12 bases outside the gene matches.

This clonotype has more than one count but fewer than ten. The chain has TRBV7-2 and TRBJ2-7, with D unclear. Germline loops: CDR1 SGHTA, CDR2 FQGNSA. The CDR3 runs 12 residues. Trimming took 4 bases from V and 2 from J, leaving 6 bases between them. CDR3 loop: CASSSNTYEQYF. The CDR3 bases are TGTGCCAGCAGCTCGAATACCTACGAGCAGTACTTC.

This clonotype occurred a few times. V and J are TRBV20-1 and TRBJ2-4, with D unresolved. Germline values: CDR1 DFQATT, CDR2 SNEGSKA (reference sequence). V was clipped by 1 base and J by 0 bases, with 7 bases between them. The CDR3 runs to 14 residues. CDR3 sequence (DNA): TGCAGTGCTAGAGGGGTATTAGCCAAAAACATTCAGTACTTC. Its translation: CSARGVLAKNIQYF.

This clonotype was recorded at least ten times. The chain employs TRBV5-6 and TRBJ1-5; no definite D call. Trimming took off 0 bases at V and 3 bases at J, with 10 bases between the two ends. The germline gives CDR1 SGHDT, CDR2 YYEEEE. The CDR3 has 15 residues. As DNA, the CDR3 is TGTGCCAGCAGCTTGGTTGGTGGGCTCAATCAGCCCCAGCATTTT. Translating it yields CASSLVGGLNQPQHF. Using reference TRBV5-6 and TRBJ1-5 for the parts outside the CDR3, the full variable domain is DAGVTQSPTHLIKTRGQQVTLRCSPKSGHDTVSWYQQALGQGPQFIFQYYEEEERQRGNFPDRFSGHQFPNYSSELNVNALLLGDSALYLCASSLVGGLNQPQHFGDGTRLSIL.

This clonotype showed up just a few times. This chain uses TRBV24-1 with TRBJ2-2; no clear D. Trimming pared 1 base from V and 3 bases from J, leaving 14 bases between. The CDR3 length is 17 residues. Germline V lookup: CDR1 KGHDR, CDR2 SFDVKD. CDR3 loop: CATSDFSETSYTGELFF. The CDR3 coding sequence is TGTGCCACCAGTGATTTCTCCGAGACGAGTTACACCGGGGAGCTGTTTTTT.